The clone carrying this TCR beta chain was recorded many times. This CDR3 spans 14 amino acids. Germline lookup yields CDR1 DFQATT and CDR2 SNEGSKA (reference sequence). The ends lost 8 bases at V and 5 bases at J; junction bases unmatched: 11. The entry originates in a study of T-cell reconstitution after alpha-beta-depleted transplantation in children. Unique molecular identifiers tagged the TCRbeta library. TCRdb fed the PCR reads into MiXCR, producing one record per CDR3 protein. The sample includes some 290,000 distinct CDR3 sequences, 9.9% of them seen just once. The sample here was PBMCs from the stem cell graft donor, taken from the stem cell graft. The chain links TRBV20-1 to TRBJ2-5, with 10 bases identical to TRBD2. The clonotype was recovered from a human donor who donated a stem cell graft to a child with SCID. Here the CDR3 DNA reads TGCAGTATGAGTCGAACGGGACTAGCGGAGACCCAGTACTTC. Its translation is CSMSRTGLAETQYF.